This T cell receptor (beta chain) was sequenced for a study of human T cells and chemical hapten exposure (dated by TCRdb to about 2021). In terms of the full investigation: For sensitization, 2% DPC in acetone was applied to a 2 cm by 2 cm area of upper inner arm skin. Blood for TCR sequencing was provided by twenty-nine alopecia patients at one to four time points (pre-sensitization, 2, 6 and 24 weeks). Libraries were pooled for sequencing, and per-sample TCR yields varied mainly because of small differences in library volumes within the pool. Patch testing was done on the upper back using Finn chambers containing 0.01% DPC, and results were scored after 6 days according to International Contact Dermatitis Research Group standards. In alopecia patients, the study followed how the peripheral blood TCR repertoire changed in vivo over primary and secondary sensitization to diphenylcyclopropenone (DPC), a hapten. Patients additionally received weekly therapeutic DPC doses to the scalp throughout the roughly 25-week study period. Blood samples were taken from patients before sensitization (week 0) and at 2, 6 and about 24 weeks after DPC sensitization. The mostly female patient cohort included alopecia areata with under or over 50% scalp involvement, alopecia totalis and alopecia universalis.

The meaning of the sample's time point label: patch test 2, 6 weeks after DPC sensitization. The intended sense of this specimen's treatment or condition label: therapeutic diphenylcyclopropenone sensitization with weekly scalp DPC. At each patch-test visit, blood was drawn before the patch test was applied. Eligible patients were aged 18 to 70, diagnosed with alopecia, deemed suitable for DPC therapy, and excluded if pregnant. Total RNA was isolated from unfractionated whole blood collected in Tempus Blood RNA tubes. Ten or more counts support this clonotype. Its recognized antigen is unknown. No much larger clone is present one base from it, and per-base qualities are unavailable. The germline ends are 11 bases apart after V is trimmed by 2 bases and J by 0 bases. CDR1 LGHNA and CDR2 YSLEER were looked up in the germline V gene. Counted from cysteine to phenylalanine, this CDR3 has 17 amino acids. Left in the record is the CDR3 DNA by itself, 51 bases read in frame from the first base.

What the authors observed across the whole study: Expanded TCRs formed significantly more large CDR3 similarity clusters than pre-sensitization or healthy control sets, consistent with antigen-driven responses. Repeated subsampling changed both the strength of the expansion versus patch-test correlation and the threshold at which that correlation became significant. Because all patients had alopecia, a presumed autoimmune disease, the immune response of the patients might differ from that of healthy individuals. Patch test score correlated positively with the number of PT1 expanded TCRs, reaching significance at thresholds 8, 16 and 32 but not at 4. DPC sensitization did not change how many TCRs were above 1 in 1000 frequency, and no evidence was found of alterations in global repertoire structure.

The library came from RACE. The run used a NextSeq 500. Library preparation attached unique molecular identifiers to individual cDNA molecules for quantitative, reproducible TCR counting. From each blood RNA sample, both TCR alpha and TCR beta chains were sequenced. In the authors' own workflow: Samples had a median of roughly 91,000 TCRs, with a range from roughly 20,000 to 690,600. The Decombinator software suite was used to annotate V, J and CDR3 in the TCR reads. Every sample was subsampled to the same number of TCRs (28,000) for the PS versus PT1 abundance plots. Expanded TCRs were defined as absent before sensitization and observed at least eight times at the 2-week time point. TCRdb redid the processing of the public reads, applying fastp at Q25 and MiXCR, and retained in-frame beta chains. Entries that share a CDR3 protein sequence are merged under the most common genes and DNA. The V and J calls come from TCRdb's annotation, not from the publication. For this sample the table gives just over 350,000 distinct CDR3 sequences, of which around 6% were detected only once. Together, the top ten hold about 5.4% of the sample.

Sequencing was performed on whole blood, taken in connection with sensitization to the hapten diphenylcyclopropenone (DPC). The chain is assembled from TRBV4-3 and TRBJ2-6, with no reliable assignment of the D segment. The TCR sequence derives from a woman under 30 with alopecia areata. Some clones in this sample may be carry-over from other donors' samples. DNA sequence: TGCGCCAGCAGCCAAACGTCTAGTATCTCTGGGGCCAACGTCCTGACTTTC. This gives the protein CASSQTSSISGANVLTF.